What follows are 23 T cell receptor beta chains derived from one specimen sequenced in a study of identical twins. TCRdb independently ran MiXCR on the 5' RACE reads; one entry per CDR3 protein. The top ten hold 3% of the sample, which has some 560,000 distinct CDR3 sequences, approximately 9.6% seen once. These data also formed part of another study, on yellow fever vaccine responses in identical twins.

Sequencing used PBMCs. The receptors originated from a woman younger than 35 in good health.

This clonotype was observed at least ten times. The chain has TRBV27 and TRBJ2-1; no clear D gene. Trimming pared 2 bases from V and 2 bases from J, leaving 10 bases between. This CDR3 is built from 15 residues. Germline values: CDR1 MNHEY, CDR2 SMNVEV (reference sequence). The CDR3 loop reads CASSLAADTYNEQFF. DNA for the CDR3: TGTGCCAGCAGTTTAGCGGCAGACACCTACAATGAGCAGTTCTTC.

The rearrangement uses TRBV7-9 and TRBJ1-1; no clear D gene. Germline V CDR1 and CDR2: SEHNR, FQNEAQ (reference sequence). V shed 3 bases and J shed 5 bases, with 10 bases lying between them. This CDR3 is 13 amino acids long. CDR3 protein: CASSFLKETEAFF. DNA of the CDR3: TGTGCCAGCAGCTTCTTGAAAGAAACTGAAGCTTTCTTT.

This clonotype was counted ten times or more. The chain combines TRBV20-1 with TRBJ2-7; 12 bases are shared with TRBD2. The CDR3 loop spans 14 amino acids. Trimming at V came to 4 bases and at J to 6 bases, leaving 7 bases not matched to a gene. Looked up from germline, CDR1 is DFQATT and CDR2 is SNEGSKA (reference sequence). The CDR3 DNA reads as TGCAGTGCTAAAAAGACTAGCGGGAGTCCCGAGCAGTACTTC. Its translation: CSAKKTSGSPEQYF.

The CDR3 loop reads CASSAPSGRAHEQFF. The CDR3 nucleotides read TGTGCCAGCAGTGCTCCTAGCGGGAGGGCCCATGAGCAGTTCTTC. This chain joins TRBV6-1 and TRBJ2-1; 12 bases are shared with TRBD2. The V segment lost 4 bases and the J segment 8 bases; nucleotides outside the gene matches: 6. The germline CDR1 and CDR2 sequences are MNHNS and SASEGT. The CDR3 is 15 residues long.

Many counts were recorded for this clonotype. The chain uses TRBV12-3 or TRBV12-4 and TRBJ2-5; 11 bases are a match to TRBD2. This CDR3 is 16 amino acids long. After removal of 1 base from V and 9 bases from J, the junction contained 10 bases not matched to a gene. CDR3 sequence reads: CASSLGGTSGTAAQYF. The CDR3 nucleotides read TGTGCCAGCAGTTTAGGGGGGACTAGCGGCACTGCGGCCCAGTACTTC.

This clonotype was seen only a few times. The DNA of the CDR3 is TGTGCCAGCAGCTTAGGCCTAGCGGGAGGTTGGAAGACCCAGTACTTC. Amino acid sequence: CASSLGLAGGWKTQYF. The chain uses TRBV7-8 and TRBJ2-5, with 11 positions matching TRBD2. Losses at the gene ends were 1 base for V and 6 bases for J; bases not matched to a gene: 7. The CDR3 contains 16 residues. Germline V CDR1 and CDR2: SGHVS, FQNEAQ.

At least ten counts were recorded for this clonotype. This chain joins TRBV6-4 and TRBJ2-1; tentatively, D is TRBD2 (5 bases). CDR3 length: 16 residues. CDR1 is MRHNA, CDR2 SNTAGT, per germline. Trimming removed 0 bases at V and 0 bases at J, with 9 bases between. The CDR3 loop is CASSDSTKSSYNEQFF. The CDR3 coding sequence is TGTGCCAGCAGTGACTCGACTAAAAGCTCCTACAATGAGCAGTTCTTC.

This clonotype was recorded at least ten times. The chain combines TRBV4-2 with TRBJ1-4; D might be TRBD1 (5 bases). The CDR3 runs to 14 residues. CDR1 and CDR2 from the germline V gene are LGHNA and YNFKEQ. Trimming removed 2 bases at V and 8 bases at J, with 12 bases between. CDR3 in DNA: TGTGCCAGCAGCCAAAAGGGGAGGGAGGAAAAACTGTTTTTT. Encoded protein: CASSQKGREEKLFF.

This clonotype was found many times. J is TRBJ2-5 and V is TRBV20-1; a possible D gene is TRBD2 (6 bases). The CDR3 loop spans 16 amino acids. In germline, CDR1 is DFQATT, CDR2 SNEGSKA (reference sequence). The ends were cut back, 0 bases at V and 3 bases at J, with 17 bases in the middle. The CDR3 is CSARDFQSGSEETQYF. As DNA, the CDR3 is TGCAGTGCTAGAGATTTCCAATCCGGGAGTGAAGAGACCCAGTACTTC.

V and J are TRBV7-2 and TRBJ2-7; TRBD1 agrees at 7 bases. The CDR3 runs 15 residues. The germline gives CDR1 SGHTA, CDR2 FQGNSA. V was pared by 3 bases and J by 2 bases, with 7 bases of the junction left unmatched. This CDR3 is CASSFRGQATYEQYF. In DNA, the CDR3 is TGTGCCAGCAGCTTCCGAGGACAGGCGACCTACGAGCAGTACTTC.

This clonotype was seen at least ten times. CDR3 residues: CASSPSTETQYF. The CDR3 DNA reads as TGTGCCAGCAGTCCATCCACGGAGACCCAGTACTTC. The J gene is TRBJ2-5, the V gene TRBV6-1; D remains ambiguous. CDR1 is MNHNS, CDR2 SASEGT, per germline. The CDR3 runs 12 residues. The V and J ends lost 5 bases and 5 bases respectively, with 9 bases between them.

DNA for the CDR3: TGTGCCAGCAGTCGGGGACTTGGGCTAGCGGGGGGGCGTGGCACAGATACGCAGTATTTT. Its protein product is CASSRGLGLAGGRGTDTQYF. The chain employs TRBV12-3 or TRBV12-4 and TRBJ2-3, with 12 bases lining up with TRBD2. The ends lost 5 bases at V and 1 base at J; junction bases unmatched: 16. The CDR3 spans 20 residues.

This clonotype was counted many times. V gene TRBV29-1 combines with J gene TRBJ2-1, with 11 positions matching TRBD2. CDR1 and CDR2 from the germline V gene are SQVTM and ANQGSEA. Losses at the gene ends were 3 bases for V and 6 bases for J; bases not matched to a gene: 7. The CDR3 totals 15 residues. The CDR3 reads CSVEFSGGAFNEQFF. The CDR3 DNA reads TGCAGCGTTGAGTTTAGCGGGGGGGCCTTCAATGAGCAGTTCTTC.

This clonotype has at least ten counts. The V and J genes are TRBV11-3 and TRBJ2-3; tentative D call: TRBD2 (5 bases). This CDR3 is 15 amino acids long. CDR1 and CDR2 (germline): SGHNT, YENEEA. Between the trimmed V and J ends, which lost 3 bases and 3 bases, there was a span of 13 bases. Here the CDR3 DNA reads TGTGCCAGCAGCTTGGATTCCGGGATGACAGATACGCAGTATTTT. It is translated as CASSLDSGMTDTQYF.

This clonotype was detected many times. The chain recombines TRBV2 with TRBJ1-3; D unresolved. Trimming cost V 5 bases and J 0 bases, with 14 bases left between them. This CDR3 is built from 16 residues. Germline V gene data show CDR1 as SNHLY and CDR2 as FYNNEI. CDR3 DNA sequence: TGTGCCAGCAGTTCCCTGGGGAGGGTCTCTGGAAACACCATATATTTT. It translates to CASSSLGRVSGNTIYF.

This clonotype occurred many times. The rearrangement joins TRBV20-1 to TRBJ2-1, with D uncertain. This CDR3 is built from 12 residues. CDR1 and CDR2 (germline): DFQATT, SNEGSKA (reference sequence). Deletions cut 5 bases from V and 4 bases from J, with 9 bases between. The CDR3 bases are TGCAGTGCTCGGCCAAATTACAATGAGCAGTTCTTC. This gives the protein CSARPNYNEQFF.

This clonotype was recorded at least ten times. The chain uses TRBV13 and TRBJ1-3; 7 nucleotides line up with TRBD1. V was clipped by 5 bases and J by 0 bases; unmatched bases: 13. CDR1 PRHDT and CDR2 FYEKMQ come from the germline V gene (reference sequence). This CDR3 comprises 18 residues. The CDR3 is CASSHKPKTGPSGNTIYF. As DNA, the CDR3 is TGTGCCAGCAGCCACAAACCCAAGACAGGGCCCTCTGGAAACACCATATATTTT.

This clonotype was recorded many times. This sequence joins TRBV24-1 and TRBJ1-5, with D possibly TRBD1 on 6 matching bases. Between the trimmed V and J ends, which lost 4 bases and 4 bases, there was a span of 10 bases. The CDR3 consists of 14 residues. Germline CDR1 KGHDR, CDR2 SFDVKD. CDR3 coding DNA: TGTGCCACCAGTGACAAGGGGGGAAATCAGCCCCAGCATTTT. It translates to CATSDKGGNQPQHF.

This clonotype showed up many times. The chain couples TRBV10-3 to TRBJ2-3; D is ambiguous. Germline V lookup: CDR1 ENHRY, CDR2 SYGVKD. V was cut by 6 bases and J by 4 bases, with 17 bases left in between. The CDR3 is made up of 15 amino acids. CDR3 in amino acids: CAISPPNAEADTQYF. CDR3 sequence (DNA): TGTGCCATCAGCCCACCGAACGCAGAAGCAGATACGCAGTATTTT.

This clonotype was counted between two and nine times. The chain carries TRBV25-1 and TRBJ2-7; 8 bases fit TRBD1. Germline CDR1 is MGHDK and CDR2 is SYGVNS. The CDR3 is 15 amino acids. V lost 3 bases, J lost 2 bases, and 6 bases stayed unmatched. In DNA form, the CDR3 reads TGTGCCAGCAGTGAGCGCCGACAGGGGACCTACGAGCAGTACTTC. It codes for CASSERRQGTYEQYF.

In this sample, this clonotype turned up a few times. This CDR3 reads CASKPAGYSYNEQFF. In nucleotides, the CDR3 is TGTGCCAGTAAACCGGCGGGTTATTCCTACAATGAGCAGTTCTTC. The V and J genes are TRBV19 and TRBJ2-1; possibly TRBD2 for D (5 bases). This CDR3 region has 15 residues. From germline, CDR1 is LNHDA and CDR2 SQIVND (reference sequence). Trimming stripped 7 bases from V and 1 base from J, with 14 bases between.

This clonotype was seen ten or more times. The chain couples TRBV29-1 to TRBJ2-6; D is unresolved. Germline CDR1 SQVTM, CDR2 ANQGSEA. V lost 7 bases and J lost 3, with 10 bases in between. The CDR3 runs to 13 residues. The CDR3 DNA follows: TGCAGCGCCCGTTTCAATGGGGCCAACGTCCTGACTTTC. This encodes CSARFNGANVLTF.

This clonotype occurred many times. V gene TRBV29-1 combines with J gene TRBJ2-5; D call uncertain. This CDR3 is built from 14 residues. Deletions cut 4 bases from V and 5 bases from J, with 17 bases between. Germline V gene data show CDR1 as SQVTM and CDR2 as ANQGSEA. The CDR3 coding sequence is TGCAGCGTTGTTCTCGGACCCAATAGGGAGACCCAGTACTTC. Residues: CSVVLGPNRETQYF.